The clone carrying this T cell receptor beta chain was detected only a few times. TCRbeta library construction was performed incorporating unique molecular identifiers. Each CDR3 protein gets one entry after TCRdb re-called the PCR reads with MiXCR. The sample has approximately 400,000 distinct CDR3 sequences, about a tenth seen once; the top ten hold 4.5% to 7%. These data originate in a study of T-cell reconstitution after alpha-beta-depleted transplantation in children. Trimming removed 0 bases from V and 6 bases from J, with 12 bases in between. This CDR3 is built from 14 residues. Germline CDR1 is LGHNA and CDR2 is YSLEER.

The chain is built from TRBV4-3 and TRBJ2-7; D is possibly TRBD2 (6 bases). The receptor's source is a human donor who donated a stem cell graft to a child with acute myeloid leukemia. Sequences were derived from PBMCs from the stem cell graft donor, sampled from the stem cell graft. The CDR3: CASSQDLEGLEQYF. The CDR3, as DNA: TGCGCCAGCAGCCAAGATCTGGAGGGGCTCGAGCAGTACTTC.